The rows below give T cell receptor beta chains drawn from one sample of a study of T cell responses to AZD1222 COVID-19 vaccine. Produced via immunoSEQ multiplex PCR; TCRdb's table is partial and in-frame only. The table shows some 100,000 clones, with roughly nine tenths occurring only once. The sequences come from peripheral blood, collected on day 0 of AZD1222 vaccination. These receptors came from an adult in good health. Each CDR3 is given with its conserved first and last residue. The D gene is left open where the match is weak. Clone size appears in some rows only: once, few, many, or a class for an expanded clone.

D gene,clone size,V gene,J gene,CDR3 protein,CDR3 DNA
TRBD1,once,TRBV19,TRBJ2-5,CASSMGRGRQETQYF,TGTGCCAGTAGTATGGGCAGGGGGCGGCAAGAGACCCAGTACTTC
TRBD1,once,TRBV6-5,TRBJ1-6,CASSKTGSNSPLHF,TGTGCCAGCAGTAAGACAGGGTCTAATTCACCCCTCCACTTT
-,-,TRBV7-2,TRBJ2-7,CASSLAAGSYEQYF,TGTGCCAGCAGCTTAGCAGCCGGCTCCTACGAGCAGTACTTC
TRBD1,-,TRBV27,TRBJ1-2,CASSSGTAYGYTF,TGTGCCAGCAGTTCCGGGACAGCCTATGGCTACACCTTC
-,few,TRBV29-1,TRBJ2-2,CSGRVGNTGELFF,TGCAGCGGACGAGTAGGGAACACCGGGGAGCTGTTTTTT
-,-,TRBV2,TRBJ1-4,CASKRGADEKLFF,TGTGCCAGCAAGAGGGGGGCGGATGAAAAACTGTTTTTT
TRBD2,-,TRBV5-1,TRBJ2-5,CASSPSGIQETQYF,TGCGCCAGCAGCCCTAGCGGCATACAAGAGACCCAGTACTTC
TRBD1,-,TRBV5-1,TRBJ1-2,CASTETPPGTGGPGYTF,TGCGCCAGCACCGAAACACCCCCCGGGACAGGGGGCCCTGGCTACACCTTC
TRBD1,-,TRBV6-5,TRBJ1-4,CASSRDRTNEKLFF,TGTGCCAGCAGCCGGGACAGAACTAATGAAAAACTGTTTTTT
-,-,TRBV18,TRBJ1-1,CASSSDLYEAFF,TGTGCCAGCTCGTCAGATCTATATGAAGCTTTCTTT
TRBD2,once,TRBV5-1,TRBJ2-1,CASSLSLAGSNEQFF,TGCGCCAGCAGCTTGTCCCTAGCGGGATCCAATGAGCAGTTCTTC
TRBD2,few,TRBV7-8,TRBJ2-1,CASSLKAVTSGSNNEQFF,TGTGCCAGCAGCTTAAAAGCTGTGACTAGCGGTAGTAATAATGAGCAGTTCTTC
-,-,TRBV10-3,TRBJ2-2,CAISSDRTYTGELFF,TGTGCCATCAGTTCTGACAGGACCTACACCGGGGAGCTGTTTTTT
-,-,TRBV5-4,TRBJ1-4,CASSLADSVNNEKLFF,TGTGCCAGCAGCTTGGCCGATTCGGTCAATAATGAAAAACTGTTTTTT
TRBD2,few,TRBV11-2,TRBJ2-2,CASSLVRTSLAGELFF,TGTGCCAGCAGCTTAGTCCGGACTAGTTTAGCCGGGGAGCTGTTTTTT
TRBD2,-,TRBV10-1,TRBJ2-1,CASSESTGGFYNEQFF,TGCGCCAGCAGTGAGTCGACCGGGGGGTTCTACAATGAGCAGTTCTTC
-,once,TRBV30,TRBJ1-1,CAWSHRDRGTEAFF,TGTGCCTGGAGTCACCGGGACCGAGGTACTGAAGCTTTCTTT
-,-,TRBV24-1,TRBJ2-2,CATTGPNTGELFF,TGTGCCACCACCGGTCCAAACACCGGGGAGCTGTTTTTT
-,-,TRBV4-2,TRBJ2-1,CASSQDPLQDEQFF,TGTGCCAGCAGCCAAGATCCCCTCCAAGATGAGCAGTTCTTC
TRBD2,-,TRBV5-5,TRBJ2-7,CASSLQARERNEQYF,TGTGCCAGCAGCTTGCAGGCGCGGGAGAGAAACGAGCAGTACTTC
TRBD2,-,TRBV3-1/TRBV3-2,TRBJ2-7,CASSQVSSGSHYEQYF,TGTGCCAGCAGCCAAGTGTCTAGCGGGAGTCATTACGAGCAGTACTTC
-,once,TRBV6-1,TRBJ1-5,CASSEASPGNQPQHF,TGTGCCAGCAGTGAAGCGTCGCCTGGGAATCAGCCCCAGCATTTT
TRBD1,few,TRBV5-1,TRBJ1-1,CASSSGTGNTEAFF,TGCGCCAGCAGCTCCGGGACAGGGAACACTGAAGCTTTCTTT
-,-,TRBV21-1,TRBJ1-5,CAVDREATGNQPQHF,TGTGCCGTAGACAGGGAGGCTACGGGCAATCAGCCCCAGCATTTT
-,-,TRBV30,TRBJ2-2,CAWSVLGTRNTGELFF,TGTGCCTGGAGTGTTCTGGGGACCAGGAACACCGGGGAGCTGTTTTTT
TRBD2,-,TRBV19,TRBJ2-4,CASSMRGRELAGAGAKNIQYF,TGTGCCAGTAGTATGAGGGGTCGCGAACTAGCGGGAGCGGGGGCCAAAAACATTCAGTACTTC
-,-,TRBV10-1,TRBJ2-5,CASSDDNQETQYF,TGCGCCAGCAGTGATGACAACCAAGAGACCCAGTACTTC
TRBD2,-,TRBV30,TRBJ2-5,CAWSLRGGETQYF,TGTGCCTGGAGCCTCCGGGGGGGAGAGACCCAGTACTTC
-,-,TRBV19,TRBJ1-5,CASSIDLAHNQPQHF,TGTGCCAGTAGTATAGATCTGGCGCATAATCAGCCCCAGCATTTT
TRBD1,-,TRBV11-2,TRBJ2-5,CASSLGFRQGRQTQYF,TGTGCCAGCAGCTTAGGCTTCCGACAGGGGCGGCAGACCCAGTACTTC
TRBD2,-,TRBV11-2,TRBJ2-2,CASSSTSGSGAGELFF,TGTGCCAGCAGCTCGACTAGCGGGAGTGGAGCCGGGGAGCTGTTTTTT
TRBD1,once,TRBV19,TRBJ2-7,CASSTTGQGAYEQYF,TGTGCCAGTAGTACGACGGGACAGGGGGCCTACGAGCAGTACTTC
TRBD1,-,TRBV6-5,TRBJ1-3,CASSYRDRAHTIYF,TGTGCCAGCAGTTACCGTGACAGGGCACACACCATATATTTT
TRBD1,-,TRBV5-1,TRBJ1-3,CASSPGTGSGNTIYF,TGCGCCAGCAGCCCAGGGACAGGGTCAGGAAACACCATATATTTT
TRBD1,-,TRBV19,TRBJ1-4,CASSLQGATNEKLFF,TGTGCCAGTAGTCTCCAGGGGGCAACTAATGAAAAACTGTTTTTT
TRBD1,-,TRBV6-5,TRBJ2-7,CASRHGQAYEQYF,TGTGCCAGCAGACACGGACAGGCCTACGAGCAGTACTTC
-,-,TRBV11-2,TRBJ2-2,CASSLDIWGANTGELFF,TGTGCCAGCAGCTTAGATATATGGGGGGCGAACACCGGGGAGCTGTTTTTT
-,-,TRBV6-5,TRBJ2-7,CASSREPNSYEQYF,TGTGCCAGTTCTCGGGAACCGAACTCCTACGAGCAGTACTTC
-,-,TRBV5-1,TRBJ2-1,CASNDGGPREQFF,TGCGCCAGCAATGATGGCGGACCCCGAGAGCAGTTCTTC
-,-,TRBV29-1,TRBJ2-5,CSVNTPGRQETQYF,TGCAGCGTTAATACACCGGGACGCCAAGAGACCCAGTACTTC
TRBD2,-,TRBV4-1,TRBJ2-5,CASSQDRGSGIYGETQYF,TGCGCCAGCAGCCAAGATCGTGGTAGCGGGATATATGGGGAGACCCAGTACTTC
-,once,TRBV2,TRBJ1-1,CASSDNSNTEAFF,TGTGCCAGCAGTGACAACTCGAACACTGAAGCTTTCTTT
-,once,TRBV30,TRBJ2-2,CAWSPTGAGELFF,TGTGCCTGGAGTCCGACGGGGGCCGGGGAGCTGTTTTTT
TRBD2,once,TRBV6-2/TRBV6-3,TRBJ2-1,CASSYPRLAEAGNEQFF,TGTGCCAGCAGTTACCCGAGACTAGCGGAGGCGGGCAATGAGCAGTTCTTC
TRBD2,-,TRBV5-6,TRBJ2-7,CASSFSSGSNDEQYF,TGTGCCAGCAGCTTCTCAAGCGGGAGTAACGACGAGCAGTACTTC
TRBD1,-,TRBV5-5,TRBJ2-7,CASSLRTGYYEQYF,TGTGCCAGCAGCTTGCGGACAGGGTACTACGAGCAGTACTTC
TRBD1,-,TRBV10-3,TRBJ1-4,CAIREQGASVEKLFF,TGTGCCATCAGAGAACAGGGGGCTTCGGTTGAAAAACTGTTTTTT
-,-,TRBV28,TRBJ1-5,CASSAMFLGGYSNQPQHF,TGTGCCAGCAGTGCCATGTTTTTGGGCGGATATAGCAATCAGCCCCAGCATTTT
-,once,TRBV27,TRBJ2-7,CASSTPGRKKWF,TGTGCCAGCAGTACTCCGGGACGCAAAAAGTGGTTC
-,-,TRBV4-1,TRBJ1-5,CASSQDTDFNQPQHF,TGCGCCAGCAGCCAAGATACAGATTTCAATCAGCCCCAGCATTTT
TRBD2,-,TRBV9,TRBJ2-7,CASSPGTSGSYEQYF,TGTGCCAGCAGCCCTGGGACTAGCGGGTCTTACGAGCAGTACTTC
-,-,TRBV12-3/TRBV12-4,TRBJ2-3,CASSLADTQYF,TGTGCCAGCAGTTTAGCTGATACGCAGTATTTT
-,once,TRBV6-5,TRBJ2-2,CASGWNPGELFF,TGTGCCAGCGGGTGGAACCCCGGGGAGCTGTTTTTT
TRBD2,-,TRBV4-2,TRBJ2-3,CASSQDQASGRNTQYF,TGTGCCAGCAGCCAAGATCAGGCTAGCGGGAGAAATACGCAGTATTTT
TRBD1,-,TRBV28,TRBJ1-6,CASSFGDRDNSPLHF,TGTGCCAGCAGTTTTGGGGACAGGGATAATTCACCCCTCCACTTT